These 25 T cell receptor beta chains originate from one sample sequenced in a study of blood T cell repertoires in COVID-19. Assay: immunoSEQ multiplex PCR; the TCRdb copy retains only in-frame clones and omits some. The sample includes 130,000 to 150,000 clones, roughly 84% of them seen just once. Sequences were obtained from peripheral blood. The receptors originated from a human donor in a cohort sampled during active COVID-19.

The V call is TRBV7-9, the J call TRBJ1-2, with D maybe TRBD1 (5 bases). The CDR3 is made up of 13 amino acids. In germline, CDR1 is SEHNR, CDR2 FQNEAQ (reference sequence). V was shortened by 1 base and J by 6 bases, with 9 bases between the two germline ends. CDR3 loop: CASSLGREDGYTF. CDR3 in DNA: TGTGCCAGCAGCTTAGGCAGGGAAGATGGCTACACCTTC.

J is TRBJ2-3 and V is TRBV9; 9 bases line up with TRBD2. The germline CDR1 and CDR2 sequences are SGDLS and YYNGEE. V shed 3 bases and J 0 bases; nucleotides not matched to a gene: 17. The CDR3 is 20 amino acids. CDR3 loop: CASSGHLAGRILDSTDTQYF. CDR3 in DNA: TGTGCCAGCAGCGGCCATCTAGCGGGGAGAATCCTAGATAGCACAGATACGCAGTATTTT. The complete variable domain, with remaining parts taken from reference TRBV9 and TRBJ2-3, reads DSGVTQTPKHLITATGQRVTLRCSPRSGDLSVYWYQQSLDQGLQFLIQYYNGEERAKGNILERFSAQQFPDLHSELNLSSLELGDSALYFCASSGHLAGRILDSTDTQYFGPGTRLTVL.

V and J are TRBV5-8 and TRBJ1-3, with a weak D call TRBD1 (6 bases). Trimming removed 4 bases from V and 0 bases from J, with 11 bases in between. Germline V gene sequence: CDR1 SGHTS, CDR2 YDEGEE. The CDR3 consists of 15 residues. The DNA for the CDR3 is TGTGCCAGCAGCCCCCTGGGGGCCTCTGGAAACACCATATATTTT. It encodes CASSPLGASGNTIYF.

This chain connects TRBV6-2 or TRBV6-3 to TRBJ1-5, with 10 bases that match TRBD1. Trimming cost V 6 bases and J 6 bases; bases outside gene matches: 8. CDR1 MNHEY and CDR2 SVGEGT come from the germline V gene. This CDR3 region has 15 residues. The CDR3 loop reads CASSSLDRGLQPQHF. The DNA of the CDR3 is TGTGCCAGCAGCAGCCTTGACAGGGGGCTTCAGCCCCAGCATTTT.

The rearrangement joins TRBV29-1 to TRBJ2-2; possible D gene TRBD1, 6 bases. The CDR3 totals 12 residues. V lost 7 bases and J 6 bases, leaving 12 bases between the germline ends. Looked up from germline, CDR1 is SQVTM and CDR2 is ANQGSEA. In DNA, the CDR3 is TGCAGCGCAGGGACAACCGCCGGGGAGCTGTTTTTT. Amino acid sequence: CSAGTTAGELFF.

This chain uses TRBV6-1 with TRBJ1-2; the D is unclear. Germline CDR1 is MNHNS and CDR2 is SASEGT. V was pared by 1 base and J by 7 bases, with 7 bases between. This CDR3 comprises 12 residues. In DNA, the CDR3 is TGTGCCAGCAGTGAAGGCGGGGTTGGCTACACCTTC. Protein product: CASSEGGVGYTF.

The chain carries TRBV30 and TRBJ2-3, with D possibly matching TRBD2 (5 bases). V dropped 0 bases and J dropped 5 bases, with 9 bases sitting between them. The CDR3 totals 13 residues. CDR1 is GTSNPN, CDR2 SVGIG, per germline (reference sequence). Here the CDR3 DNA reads TGTGCCTGGAGTGTGGGTCGGGGAGATACGCAGTATTTT. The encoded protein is CAWSVGRGDTQYF.

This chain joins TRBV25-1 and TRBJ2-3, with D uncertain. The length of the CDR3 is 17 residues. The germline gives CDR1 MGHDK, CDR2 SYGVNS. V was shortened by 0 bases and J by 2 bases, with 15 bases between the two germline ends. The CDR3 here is CASSEYGRQSITDTQYF. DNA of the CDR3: TGTGCCAGCAGTGAATATGGCAGGCAGTCCATCACAGATACGCAGTATTTT. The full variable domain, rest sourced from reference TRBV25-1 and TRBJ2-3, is EADIYQTPRYLVIGTGKKITLECSQTMGHDKMYWYQQDPGMELHLIHYSYGVNSTEKGDLSSESTVSRIRTEHFPLTLESARPSHTSQYLCASSEYGRQSITDTQYFGPGTRLTVL.

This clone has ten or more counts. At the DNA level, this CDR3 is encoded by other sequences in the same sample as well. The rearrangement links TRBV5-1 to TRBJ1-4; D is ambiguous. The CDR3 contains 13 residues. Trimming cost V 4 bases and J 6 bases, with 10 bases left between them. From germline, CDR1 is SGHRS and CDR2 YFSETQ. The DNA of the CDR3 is TGCGCCAGCAGCCTGGACCAGGATGAAAAACTGTTTTTT. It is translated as CASSLDQDEKLFF.

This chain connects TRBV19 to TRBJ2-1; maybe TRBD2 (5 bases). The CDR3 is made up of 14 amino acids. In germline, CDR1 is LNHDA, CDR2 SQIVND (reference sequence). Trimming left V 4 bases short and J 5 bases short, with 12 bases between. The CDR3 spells CASSTGFADNEQFF. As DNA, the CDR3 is TGTGCCAGTAGTACGGGGTTTGCGGACAATGAGCAGTTCTTC.

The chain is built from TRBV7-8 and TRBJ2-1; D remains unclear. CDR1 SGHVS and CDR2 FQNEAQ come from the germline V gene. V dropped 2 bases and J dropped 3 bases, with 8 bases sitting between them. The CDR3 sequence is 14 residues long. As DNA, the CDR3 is TGTGCCAGCAGCTTAACTCGCTACTACAATGAGCAGTTCTTC. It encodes CASSLTRYYNEQFF.

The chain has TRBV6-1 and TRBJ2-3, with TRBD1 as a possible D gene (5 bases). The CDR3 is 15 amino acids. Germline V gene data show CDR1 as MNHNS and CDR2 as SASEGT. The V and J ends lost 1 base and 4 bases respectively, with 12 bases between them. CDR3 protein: CASSEGAWGADTQYF. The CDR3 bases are TGTGCCAGCAGTGAAGGGGCATGGGGCGCAGATACGCAGTATTTT.

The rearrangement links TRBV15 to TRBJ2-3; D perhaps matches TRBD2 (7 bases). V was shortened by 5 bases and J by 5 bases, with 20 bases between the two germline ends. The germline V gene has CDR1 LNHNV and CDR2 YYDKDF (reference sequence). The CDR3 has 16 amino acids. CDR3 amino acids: CATSRGGRGLVDTQYF. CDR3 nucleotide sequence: TGTGCCACCAGCCGGGGAGGGCGGGGGCTCGTAGATACGCAGTATTTT. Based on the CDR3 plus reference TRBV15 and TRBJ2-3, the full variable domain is DAMVIQNPRYQVTQFGKPVTLSCSQTLNHNVMYWYQQKSSQAPKLLFHYYDKDFNNEADTPDNFQSRRPNTSFCFLDIRSPGLGDTAMYLCATSRGGRGLVDTQYFGPGTRLTVL.

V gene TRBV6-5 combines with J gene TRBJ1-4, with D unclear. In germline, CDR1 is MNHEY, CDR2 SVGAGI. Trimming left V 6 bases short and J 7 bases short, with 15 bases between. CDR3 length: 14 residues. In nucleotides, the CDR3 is TGTGCCAGCAGGGGCCGAGGGTCGTTTGAAAAACTGTTTTTT. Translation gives CASRGRGSFEKLFF.

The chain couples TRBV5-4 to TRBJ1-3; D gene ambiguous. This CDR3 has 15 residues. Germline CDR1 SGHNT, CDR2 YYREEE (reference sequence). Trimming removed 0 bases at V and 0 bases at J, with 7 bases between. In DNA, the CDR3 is TGTGCCAGCAGCTTGGACGCCGGCTCTGGAAACACCATATATTTT. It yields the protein CASSLDAGSGNTIYF.

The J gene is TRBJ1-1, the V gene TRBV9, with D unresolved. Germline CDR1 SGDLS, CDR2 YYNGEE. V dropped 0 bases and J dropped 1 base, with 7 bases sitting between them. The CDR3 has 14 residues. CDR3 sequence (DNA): TGTGCCAGCAGCGTAGCTGGGAGGAACACTGAAGCTTTCTTT. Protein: CASSVAGRNTEAFF.

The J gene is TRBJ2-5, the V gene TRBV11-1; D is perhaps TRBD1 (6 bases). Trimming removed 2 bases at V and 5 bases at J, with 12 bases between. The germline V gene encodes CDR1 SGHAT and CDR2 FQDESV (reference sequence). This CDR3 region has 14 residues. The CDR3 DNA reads TGTGCCAGCAGCTTAACGGGACAAGGGGAGACCCAGTACTTC. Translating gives CASSLTGQGETQYF.

The CDR3: CASSWGQTTEAFF. The CDR3 DNA follows: TGTGCCAGCAGCTGGGGACAGACCACTGAAGCTTTCTTT. The chain combines TRBV5-4 with TRBJ1-1, with 7 bases lining up with TRBD1. V lost 3 bases and J lost 4; bases outside the gene matches: 3. CDR3 length: 13 residues. Germline V gives CDR1 SGHNT, CDR2 YYREEE (reference sequence). Looking up the rest from reference TRBV5-4 and TRBJ1-1 gives the full variable domain: ETGVTQSPTHLIKTRGQQVTLRCSSQSGHNTVSWYQQALGQGPQFIFQYYREEENGRGNFPPRFSGLQFPNYSSELNVNALELDDSALYLCASSWGQTTEAFFGQGTRLTVV.

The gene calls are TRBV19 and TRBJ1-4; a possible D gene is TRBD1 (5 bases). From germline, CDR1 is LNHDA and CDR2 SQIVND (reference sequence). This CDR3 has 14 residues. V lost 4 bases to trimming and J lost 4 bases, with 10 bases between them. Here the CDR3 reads CASSSRDYNEKLFF. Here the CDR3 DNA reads TGTGCCAGTAGTAGCCGGGACTATAATGAAAAACTGTTTTTT.

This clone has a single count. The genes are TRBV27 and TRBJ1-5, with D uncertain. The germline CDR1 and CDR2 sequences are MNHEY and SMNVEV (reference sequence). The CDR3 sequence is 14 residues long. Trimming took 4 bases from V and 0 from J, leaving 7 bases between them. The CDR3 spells CASSSVYSNQPQHF. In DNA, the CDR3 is TGTGCCAGCAGTTCTGTATATAGCAATCAGCCCCAGCATTTT.

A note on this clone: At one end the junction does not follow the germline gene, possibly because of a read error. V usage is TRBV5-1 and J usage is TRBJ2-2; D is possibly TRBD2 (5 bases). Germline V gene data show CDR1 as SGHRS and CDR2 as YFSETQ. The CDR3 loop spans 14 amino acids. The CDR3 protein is CASSLSTNTGELFF. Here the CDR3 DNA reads TGCGCCAGCAGCTTGTCTACGAACACCGGGGAACTGTTTTTT.

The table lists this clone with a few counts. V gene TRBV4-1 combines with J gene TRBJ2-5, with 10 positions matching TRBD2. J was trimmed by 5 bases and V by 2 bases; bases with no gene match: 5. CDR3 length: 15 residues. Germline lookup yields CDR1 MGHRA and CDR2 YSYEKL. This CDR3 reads CASSQSGGASETQYF. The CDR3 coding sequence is TGCGCCAGCAGCCAAAGCGGGGGGGCCTCGGAGACCCAGTACTTC.

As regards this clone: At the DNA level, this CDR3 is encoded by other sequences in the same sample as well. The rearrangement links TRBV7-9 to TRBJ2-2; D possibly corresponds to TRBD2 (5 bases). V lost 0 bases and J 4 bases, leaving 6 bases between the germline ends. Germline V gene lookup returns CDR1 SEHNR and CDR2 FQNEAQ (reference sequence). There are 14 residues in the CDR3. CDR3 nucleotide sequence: TGTGCCAGCAGCTTAGCTGGAGGCACCGGGGAGCTGTTTTTT. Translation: CASSLAGGTGELFF.

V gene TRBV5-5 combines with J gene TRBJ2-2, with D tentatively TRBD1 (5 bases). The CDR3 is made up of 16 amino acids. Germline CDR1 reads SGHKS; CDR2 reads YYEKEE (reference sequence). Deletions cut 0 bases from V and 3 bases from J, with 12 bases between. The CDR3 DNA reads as TGTGCCAGCAGCTTGGTAAGCAGGGTGGACACCGGGGAGCTGTTTTTT. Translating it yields CASSLVSRVDTGELFF.

The CDR3 DNA is TGTGCCAGCAGCTTAGATCCGTTGTTAAACTATGGCTACACCTTC. It yields the protein CASSLDPLLNYGYTF. This chain connects TRBV7-2 to TRBJ1-2; D is unresolved. V was cut by 1 base and J by 2 bases, with 11 bases left in between. CDR3 length equals 15 residues. CDR1 and CDR2 (germline): SGHTA, FQGNSA.